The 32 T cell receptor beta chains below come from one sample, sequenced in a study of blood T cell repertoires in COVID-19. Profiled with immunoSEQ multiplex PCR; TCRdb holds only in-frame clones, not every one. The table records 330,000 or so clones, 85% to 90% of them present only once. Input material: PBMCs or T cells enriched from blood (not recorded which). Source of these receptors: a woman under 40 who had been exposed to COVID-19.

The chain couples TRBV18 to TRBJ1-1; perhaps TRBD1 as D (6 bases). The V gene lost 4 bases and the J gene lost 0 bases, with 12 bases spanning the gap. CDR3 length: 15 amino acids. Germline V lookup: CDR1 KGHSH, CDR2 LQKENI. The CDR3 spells CASSRPTGMNTEAFF. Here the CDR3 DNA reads TGTGCCAGCTCACGACCCACAGGGATGAACACTGAAGCTTTCTTT.

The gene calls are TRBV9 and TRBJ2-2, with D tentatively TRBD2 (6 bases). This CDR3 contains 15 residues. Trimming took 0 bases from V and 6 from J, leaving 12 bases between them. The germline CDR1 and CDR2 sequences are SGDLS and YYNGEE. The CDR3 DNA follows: TGTGCCAGCAGCGTAGTCTCGGCGGGGCCCGGGGAGCTGTTTTTT. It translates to CASSVVSAGPGELFF.

This chain's CDR3 is CASSSASGASSGANVLTF. The CDR3 coding sequence is TGTGCCAGTAGTTCGGCTAGCGGGGCATCCTCTGGGGCCAACGTCCTGACTTTC. This chain links TRBV19 with TRBJ2-6; TRBD2 agrees at 9 bases. CDR3 length equals 18 residues. Trimming at V came to 5 bases and at J to 0 bases, leaving 8 bases not matched to a gene. Germline V CDR1 and CDR2: LNHDA, SQIVND (reference sequence).

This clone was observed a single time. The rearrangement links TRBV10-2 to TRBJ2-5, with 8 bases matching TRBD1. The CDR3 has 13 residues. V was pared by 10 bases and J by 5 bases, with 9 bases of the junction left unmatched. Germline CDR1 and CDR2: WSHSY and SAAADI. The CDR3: CATATGVWETQYF. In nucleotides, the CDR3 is TGCGCCACCGCGACAGGGGTCTGGGAGACCCAGTACTTC.

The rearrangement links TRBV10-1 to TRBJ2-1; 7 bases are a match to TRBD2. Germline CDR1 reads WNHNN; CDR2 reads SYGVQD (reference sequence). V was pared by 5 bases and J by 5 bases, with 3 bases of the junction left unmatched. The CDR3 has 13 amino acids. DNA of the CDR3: TGCGCCAGCAGTTTCGCGGGGGACAATGAGCAGTTCTTC. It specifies CASSFAGDNEQFF.

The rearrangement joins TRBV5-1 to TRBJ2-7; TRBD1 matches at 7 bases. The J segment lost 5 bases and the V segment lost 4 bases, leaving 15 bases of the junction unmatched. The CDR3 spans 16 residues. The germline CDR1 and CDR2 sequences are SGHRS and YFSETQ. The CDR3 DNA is TGCGCCAGCAGCACCTTGGGACAGCTTCCTCCCAACGAGCAGTACTTC. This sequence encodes CASSTLGQLPPNEQYF. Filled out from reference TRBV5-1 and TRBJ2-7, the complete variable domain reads KAGVTQTPRYLIKTRGQQVTLSCSPISGHRSVSWYQQTPGQGLQFLFEYFSETQRNKGNFPGRFSGRQFSNSRSEMNVSTLELGDSALYLCASSTLGQLPPNEQYFGPGTRLTVT.

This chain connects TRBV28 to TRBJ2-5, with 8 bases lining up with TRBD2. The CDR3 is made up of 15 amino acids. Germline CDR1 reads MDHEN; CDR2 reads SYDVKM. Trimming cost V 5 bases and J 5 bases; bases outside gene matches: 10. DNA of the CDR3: TGTGCCAGCAGTCCTTGGGGAGCGGGAGTTGAGACCCAGTACTTC. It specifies CASSPWGAGVETQYF.

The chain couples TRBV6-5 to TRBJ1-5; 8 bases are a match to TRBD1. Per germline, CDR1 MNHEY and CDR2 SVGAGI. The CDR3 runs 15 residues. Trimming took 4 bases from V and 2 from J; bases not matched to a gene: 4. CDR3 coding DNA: TGTGCCAGCAGTTCGGGGGGACAGGGCAATCAGCCCCAGCATTTT. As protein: CASSSGGQGNQPQHF.

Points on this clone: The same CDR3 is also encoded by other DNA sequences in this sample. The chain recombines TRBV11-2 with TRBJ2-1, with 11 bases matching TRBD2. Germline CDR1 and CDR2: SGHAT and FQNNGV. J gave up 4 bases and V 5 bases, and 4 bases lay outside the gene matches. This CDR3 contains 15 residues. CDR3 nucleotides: TGTGCCAGCAGCCCCGGGACTAGCGGTTACAATGAGCAGTTCTTC. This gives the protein CASSPGTSGYNEQFF.

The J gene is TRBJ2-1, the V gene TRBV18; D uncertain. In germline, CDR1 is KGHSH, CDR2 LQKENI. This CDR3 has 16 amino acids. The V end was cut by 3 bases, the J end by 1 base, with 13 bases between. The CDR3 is CASSPLGTLSYNEQFF. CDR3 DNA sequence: TGTGCCAGCTCACCCCTCGGTACGTTATCCTACAATGAGCAGTTCTTC.

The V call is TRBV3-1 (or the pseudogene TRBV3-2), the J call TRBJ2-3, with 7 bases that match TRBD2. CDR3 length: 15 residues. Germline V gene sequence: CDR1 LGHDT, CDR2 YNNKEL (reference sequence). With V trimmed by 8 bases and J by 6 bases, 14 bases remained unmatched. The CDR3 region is CASGLGGGRVDTQYF. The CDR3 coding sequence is TGTGCCAGCGGACTCGGTGGGGGGAGGGTGGATACGCAGTATTTT.

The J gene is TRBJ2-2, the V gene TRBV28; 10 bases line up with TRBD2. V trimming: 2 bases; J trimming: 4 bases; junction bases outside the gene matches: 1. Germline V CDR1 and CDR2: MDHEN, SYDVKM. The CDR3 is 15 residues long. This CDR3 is CASSLASGSTGELFF. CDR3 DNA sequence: TGTGCCAGCAGTTTAGCTAGCGGGAGCACCGGGGAGCTGTTTTTT.

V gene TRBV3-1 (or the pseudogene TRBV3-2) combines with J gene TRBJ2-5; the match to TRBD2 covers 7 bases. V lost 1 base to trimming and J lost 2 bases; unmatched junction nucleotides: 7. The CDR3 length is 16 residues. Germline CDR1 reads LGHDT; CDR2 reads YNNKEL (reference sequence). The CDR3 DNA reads TGTGCCAGCAGCCAAGGGCCCGGGGAGGGACAAGAGACCCAGTACTTC. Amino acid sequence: CASSQGPGEGQETQYF.

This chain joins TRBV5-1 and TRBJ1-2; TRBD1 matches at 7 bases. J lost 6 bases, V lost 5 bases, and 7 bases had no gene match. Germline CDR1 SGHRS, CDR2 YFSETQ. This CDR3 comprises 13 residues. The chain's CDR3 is CASSFDRENGYTF. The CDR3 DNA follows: TGCGCCAGCAGTTTCGACAGGGAGAATGGCTACACCTTC. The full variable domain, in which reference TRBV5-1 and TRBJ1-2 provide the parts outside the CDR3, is KAGVTQTPRYLIKTRGQQVTLSCSPISGHRSVSWYQQTPGQGLQFLFEYFSETQRNKGNFPGRFSGRQFSNSRSEMNVSTLELGDSALYLCASSFDRENGYTFGSGTRLTVV.

In DNA, the CDR3 is TGTGCCAGCAGTTTAACGGGAGGGGGCAATCAGCCCCAGCATTTT. This translates into CASSLTGGGNQPQHF. The chain is built from TRBV28 and TRBJ1-5, with D possibly being TRBD1 (5 bases). The CDR3 covers 15 residues. The V gene's germline CDR1 is MDHEN and CDR2 SYDVKM. Trimming took 2 bases from V and 2 from J, leaving 10 bases between them.

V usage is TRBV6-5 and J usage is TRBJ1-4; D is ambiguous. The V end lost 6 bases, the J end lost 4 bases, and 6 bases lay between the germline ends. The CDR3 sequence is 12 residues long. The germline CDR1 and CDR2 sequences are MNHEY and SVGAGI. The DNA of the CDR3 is TGTGCCAGCAGAACAGTTAATGAAAAACTGTTTTTT. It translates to CASRTVNEKLFF.

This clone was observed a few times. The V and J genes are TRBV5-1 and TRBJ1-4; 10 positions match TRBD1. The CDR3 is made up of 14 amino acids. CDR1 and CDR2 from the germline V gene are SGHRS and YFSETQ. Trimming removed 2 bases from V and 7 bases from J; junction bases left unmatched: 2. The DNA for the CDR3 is TGCGCCAGCAGCTTTGGACAGGGGGGTGAAAAACTGTTTTTT. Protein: CASSFGQGGEKLFF. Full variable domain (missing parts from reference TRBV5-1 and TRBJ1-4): KAGVTQTPRYLIKTRGQQVTLSCSPISGHRSVSWYQQTPGQGLQFLFEYFSETQRNKGNFPGRFSGRQFSNSRSEMNVSTLELGDSALYLCASSFGQGGEKLFFGSGTQLSVL.

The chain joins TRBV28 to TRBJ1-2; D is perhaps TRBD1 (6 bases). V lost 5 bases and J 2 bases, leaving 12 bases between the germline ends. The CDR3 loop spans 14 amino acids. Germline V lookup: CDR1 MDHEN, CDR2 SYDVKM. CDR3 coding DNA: TGTGCCAGCAGTACGGGGGGCGAAAACTATGGCTACACCTTC. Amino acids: CASSTGGENYGYTF.

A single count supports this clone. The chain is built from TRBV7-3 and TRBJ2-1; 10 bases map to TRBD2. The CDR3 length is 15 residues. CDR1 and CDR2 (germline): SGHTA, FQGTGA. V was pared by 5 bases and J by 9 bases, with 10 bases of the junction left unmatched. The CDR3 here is CASSPATSGTSEQFF. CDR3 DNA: TGTGCCAGCAGCCCGGCCACTAGCGGGACGTCTGAGCAGTTCTTC.

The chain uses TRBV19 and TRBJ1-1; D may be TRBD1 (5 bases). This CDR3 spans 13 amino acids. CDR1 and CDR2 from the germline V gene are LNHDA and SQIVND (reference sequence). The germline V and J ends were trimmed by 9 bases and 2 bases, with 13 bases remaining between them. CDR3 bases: TGTGCCAGCACAGAAGGGGTAAACACTGAAGCTTTCTTT. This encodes CASTEGVNTEAFF.

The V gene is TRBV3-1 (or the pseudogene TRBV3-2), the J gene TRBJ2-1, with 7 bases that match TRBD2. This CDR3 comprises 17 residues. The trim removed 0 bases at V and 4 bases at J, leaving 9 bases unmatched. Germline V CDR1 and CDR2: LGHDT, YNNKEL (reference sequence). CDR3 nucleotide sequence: TGTGCCAGCAGCCAAGAATTTATGGGAGGGATATACAATGAGCAGTTCTTC. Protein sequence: CASSQEFMGGIYNEQFF.

Written as DNA, the CDR3 is TGTGCCAGCAGTTACTCAGGCGGGGAAACCTACAATGAGCAGTTCTTC. Encoded protein: CASSYSGGETYNEQFF. The chain couples TRBV6-6 to TRBJ2-1, with D possibly being TRBD2 (6 bases). The CDR3 consists of 16 residues. V lost 0 bases, J lost 2 bases, and 11 bases lay in between. Germline V lookup: CDR1 MNHNY, CDR2 SVGAGI (reference sequence).

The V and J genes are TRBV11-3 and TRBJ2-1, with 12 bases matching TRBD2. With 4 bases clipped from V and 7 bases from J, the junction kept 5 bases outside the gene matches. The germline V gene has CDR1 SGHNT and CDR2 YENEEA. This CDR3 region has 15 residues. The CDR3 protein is CASSSSGRAVNEQFF. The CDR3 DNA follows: TGTGCCAGCAGCTCTAGCGGGAGGGCCGTGAATGAGCAGTTCTTC. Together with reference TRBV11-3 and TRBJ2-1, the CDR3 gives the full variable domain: EAGVVQSPRYKIIEKKQPVAFWCNPISGHNTLYWYLQNLGQGPELLIRYENEEAVDDSQLPKDRFSAERLKGVDSTLKIQPAELGDSAVYLCASSSSGRAVNEQFFGPGTRLTVL.

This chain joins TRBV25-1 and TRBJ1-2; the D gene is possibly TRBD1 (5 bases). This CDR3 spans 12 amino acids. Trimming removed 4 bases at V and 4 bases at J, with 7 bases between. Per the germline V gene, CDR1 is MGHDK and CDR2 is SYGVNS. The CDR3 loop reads CASSADTYGYTF. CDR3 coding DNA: TGTGCCAGCAGTGCGGACACCTATGGCTACACCTTC.

The CDR3 reads CASSTNRPRDSGRAFF. The CDR3 DNA reads as TGTGCCAGCAGCACAAATAGGCCCCGGGACAGCGGAAGAGCTTTCTTT. The chain has TRBV28 and TRBJ1-1; TRBD1 agrees at 7 bases. Germline CDR1 and CDR2: MDHEN and SYDVKM. This CDR3 is built from 16 residues. J lost 10 bases, V lost 6 bases, and 20 bases had no gene match.

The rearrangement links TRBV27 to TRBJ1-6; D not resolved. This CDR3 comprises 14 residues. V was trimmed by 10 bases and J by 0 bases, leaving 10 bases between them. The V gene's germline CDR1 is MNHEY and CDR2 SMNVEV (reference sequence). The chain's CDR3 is CATRLSSYNSPLHF. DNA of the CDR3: TGTGCCACTAGGCTGTCCTCCTATAATTCACCCCTCCACTTT.

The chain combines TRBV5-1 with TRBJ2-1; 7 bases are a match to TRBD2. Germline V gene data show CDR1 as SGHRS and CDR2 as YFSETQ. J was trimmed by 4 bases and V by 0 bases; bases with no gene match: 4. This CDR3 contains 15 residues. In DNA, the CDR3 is TGCGCCAGCAGCTTGGATGGACTAGGATACAATGAGCAGTTCTTC. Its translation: CASSLDGLGYNEQFF.

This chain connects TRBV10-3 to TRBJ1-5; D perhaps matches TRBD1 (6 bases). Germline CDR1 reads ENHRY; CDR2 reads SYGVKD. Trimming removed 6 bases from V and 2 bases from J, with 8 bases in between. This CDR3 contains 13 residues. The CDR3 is CAIRPGGNQPQHF. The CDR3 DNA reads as TGTGCCATCAGGCCAGGGGGCAATCAGCCCCAGCATTTT.

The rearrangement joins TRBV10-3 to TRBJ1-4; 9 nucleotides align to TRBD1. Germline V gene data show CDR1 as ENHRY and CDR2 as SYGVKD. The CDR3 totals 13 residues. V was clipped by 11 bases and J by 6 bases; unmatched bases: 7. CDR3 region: CAATGGKDEKLFF. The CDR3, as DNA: TGTGCCGCCACAGGGGGCAAGGATGAAAAACTGTTTTTT.

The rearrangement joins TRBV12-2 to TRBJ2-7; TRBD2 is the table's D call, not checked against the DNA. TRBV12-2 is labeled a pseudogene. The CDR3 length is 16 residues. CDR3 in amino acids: CASRLVPAGRSYEQYF. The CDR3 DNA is TGTGCAAGTCGCTTAGTTCCAGCGGGGCGATCATACGAGCAGTACTTC.

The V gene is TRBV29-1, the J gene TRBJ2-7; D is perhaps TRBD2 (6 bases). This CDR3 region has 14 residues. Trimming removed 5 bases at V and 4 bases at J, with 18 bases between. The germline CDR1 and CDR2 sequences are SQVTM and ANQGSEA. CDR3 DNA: TGCAGCGTTAGGGGAGGCACAGGAGGTTACGAGCAGTACTTC. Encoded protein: CSVRGGTGGYEQYF.

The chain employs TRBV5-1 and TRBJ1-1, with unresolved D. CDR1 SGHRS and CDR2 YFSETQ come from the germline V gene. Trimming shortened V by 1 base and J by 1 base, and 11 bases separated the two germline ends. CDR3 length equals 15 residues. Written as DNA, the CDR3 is TGCGCCAGCAGCTTGTTCGCACAGCAGAACACTGAAGCTTTCTTT. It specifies CASSLFAQQNTEAFF.